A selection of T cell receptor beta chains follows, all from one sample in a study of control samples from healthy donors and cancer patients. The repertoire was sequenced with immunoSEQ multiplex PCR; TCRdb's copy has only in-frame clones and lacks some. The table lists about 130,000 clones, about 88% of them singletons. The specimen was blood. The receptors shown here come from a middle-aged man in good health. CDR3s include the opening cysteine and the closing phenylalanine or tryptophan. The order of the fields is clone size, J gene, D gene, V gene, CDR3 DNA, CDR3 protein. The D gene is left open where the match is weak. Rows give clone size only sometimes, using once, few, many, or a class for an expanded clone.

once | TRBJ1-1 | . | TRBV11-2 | TGTGCCAGCAGCTTACGTGGGGCGGCGGACACTGAAGCTTTCTTT | CASSLRGAADTEAFF
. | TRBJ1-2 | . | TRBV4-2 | TGTGCCAGCAGCCAAGAAAGTACACCGAACTATGGCTACACCTTC | CASSQESTPNYGYTF
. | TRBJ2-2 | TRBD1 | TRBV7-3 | TGTGCCAGCAGCTTCAACAGGGGGCGCGGCACCGGGGAGCTGTTTTTT | CASSFNRGRGTGELFF
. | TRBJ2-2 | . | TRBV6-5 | TGTGCCAGAAAGGACACGAACACCGGGGAGCTGTTTTTT | CARKDTNTGELFF
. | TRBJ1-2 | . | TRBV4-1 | TGCGCCAGCAGCCTCGACAGGAGCGGGGACTATGGCTACACCTTC | CASSLDRSGDYGYTF
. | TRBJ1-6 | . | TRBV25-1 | TGTGCCAGCAGTCACGGACAGTATAATTCACCCCTCCACTTT | CASSHGQYNSPLHF
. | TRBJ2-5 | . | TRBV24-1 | TGTGCCACCAGTGAGTTTAGGGACGGAGGTTGGGAGACCCAGTACTTC | CATSEFRDGGWETQYF
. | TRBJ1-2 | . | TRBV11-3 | TGTGCCAGCAGCCCACCGGGACCGGATTTGGACTATGGCTACACCTTC | CASSPPGPDLDYGYTF
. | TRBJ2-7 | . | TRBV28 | TGTGCCAGCAGTTTTGAATCATACTCCTACGAGCAGTACTTC | CASSFESYSYEQYF
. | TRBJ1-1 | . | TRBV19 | TGTGCCAGTAGTATTTTGGGGATGGGCCTTGTGGACACTGAAGCTTTCTTT | CASSILGMGLVDTEAFF
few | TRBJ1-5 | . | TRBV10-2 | TGCGCCAGCAGTGAAAGGGTTAGCAATCAGCCCCAGCATTTT | CASSERVSNQPQHF
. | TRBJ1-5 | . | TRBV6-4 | TGTGCCAGCAGTGCGGGACAGCCCCAGCATTTT | CASSAGQPQHF
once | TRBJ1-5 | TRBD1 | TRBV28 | TGTGCCATCGGGGGGACAGGCTATTATCAGCCCCAGCATTTT | CAIGGTGYYQPQHF
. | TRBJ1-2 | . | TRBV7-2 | TGTGCCAGCAGCTTAGATCGGGGTGGAGGCTACACCTTC | CASSLDRGGGYTF
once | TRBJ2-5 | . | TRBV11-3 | TGTGCCAGCAGCTTATGGGGGGTATCGGGAGAGACCCAGTACTTC | CASSLWGVSGETQYF
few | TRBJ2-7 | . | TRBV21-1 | TGTGCCAGCAGCAAAGAGGTTTGGAGGGACGAGCAGTACTTC | CASSKEVWRDEQYF
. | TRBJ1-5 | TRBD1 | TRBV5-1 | TGCGCCAGCAGCTTCTCAGGGGGTAACAATCAGCCCCAGCATTTT | CASSFSGGNNQPQHF
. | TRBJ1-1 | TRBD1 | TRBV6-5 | TGTGCCAGCAGTAGGGACAGGGTTAGGGCTTTCTTT | CASSRDRVRAFF
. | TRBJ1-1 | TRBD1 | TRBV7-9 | TGTGCCGCGGATACAGGGGTTTACACTGAAGCTTTCTTT | CAADTGVYTEAFF
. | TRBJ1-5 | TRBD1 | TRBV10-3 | TGTGCCACGTCCCCCCCGGGACAGGGGGATGTATTGAGCAATCAGCCCCAGCATTTT | CATSPPGQGDVLSNQPQHF
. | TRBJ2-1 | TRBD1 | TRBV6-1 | TGTGCCAGCAGTGCGCGGACAGGGGTAGTTTCCTACAATGAGCAGTTCTTC | CASSARTGVVSYNEQFF
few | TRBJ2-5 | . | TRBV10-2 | TGCGCCAGCAGCTTGGGGGGTTTAGGGACCCAGTACTTC | CASSLGGLGTQYF
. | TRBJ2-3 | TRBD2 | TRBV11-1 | TGTGCCAGCTCCTTGGCGGGGGGTAGCACAGATACGCAGTATTTT | CASSLAGGSTDTQYF
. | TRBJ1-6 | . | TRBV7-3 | TGTGCCAGCAGCCCGGGACACTTTTCACCCCTCCACTTT | CASSPGHFSPLHF
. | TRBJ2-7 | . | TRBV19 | TGTGCCAGTAGTATGGGGGACGGTACCTACGAGCAGTACTTC | CASSMGDGTYEQYF
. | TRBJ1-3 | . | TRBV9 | TGTGCCAGCAGCTCGAGGACAGTTGGAAACACCATATATTTT | CASSSRTVGNTIYF
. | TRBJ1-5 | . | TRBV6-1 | TGTGCCAGCAGTGAAGGCTATCATCAGCCCCAGCATTTT | CASSEGYHQPQHF
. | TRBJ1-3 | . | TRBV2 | TGTGCCAGCAGTGAGGATGGGCCTGGAAACACCATATATTTT | CASSEDGPGNTIYF
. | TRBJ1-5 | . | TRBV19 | TGTGCCAGTAGTAGTAGCAGGTTCAATCAGCCCCAGCATTTT | CASSSSRFNQPQHF
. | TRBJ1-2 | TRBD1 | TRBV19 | TGTGCCAGTAGTAGACAGGACAGGGTCGACTATGGCTACACCTTC | CASSRQDRVDYGYTF
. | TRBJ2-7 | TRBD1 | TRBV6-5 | TGTGCCAGCAGTTCCGGGACAGGGCTATACGAGCAGTACTTC | CASSSGTGLYEQYF
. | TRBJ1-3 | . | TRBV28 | TGTGCCAGCAGTTTGGGCGGTGTGTACTCTGGAAACACCATATATTTT | CASSLGGVYSGNTIYF
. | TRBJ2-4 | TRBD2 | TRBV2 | TGTGCCACCCAACGACTAGCGGTAGGGGACATTCAGTACTTC | CATQRLAVGDIQYF
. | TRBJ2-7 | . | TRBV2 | TGTGCCAGCAAAGGCACAGGTGCCTACGAGCAGTACTTC | CASKGTGAYEQYF
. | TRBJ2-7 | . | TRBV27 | TGTGCCAGCAGTTCCCCCACCCAGGGCTACGAGCAGTACTTC | CASSSPTQGYEQYF
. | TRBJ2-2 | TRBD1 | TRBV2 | TGTGCCAGCAGAGACAGGGGCTCCGGGGAGCTGTTTTTT | CASRDRGSGELFF
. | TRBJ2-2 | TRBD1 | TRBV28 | TGTGCCAGCAGAAGTCCCGGGACAGGGGTAGGCGGGGAGCTGTTTTTT | CASRSPGTGVGGELFF
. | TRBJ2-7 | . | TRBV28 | TGTGCCAGCGAGGGGGGACTGACCTCCTACGAGCAGTACTTC | CASEGGLTSYEQYF
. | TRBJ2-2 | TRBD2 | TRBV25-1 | TGTGCCAGCAGTGCCCTTGGAGCGGGGGACACCGGGGAGCTGTTTTTT | CASSALGAGDTGELFF
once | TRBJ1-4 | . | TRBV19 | TGTGCCAGTAGTCATTTGGGGGGGGGACTGTTTTTT | CASSHLGGGLFF
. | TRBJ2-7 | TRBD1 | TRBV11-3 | TGTGCCAGCAGCGCACGGGACAGGGCTTACGAGCAGTACTTC | CASSARDRAYEQYF
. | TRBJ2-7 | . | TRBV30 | TGTGCCTTACAGGGTAGCTCCTACGAGCAGTACTTC | CALQGSSYEQYF
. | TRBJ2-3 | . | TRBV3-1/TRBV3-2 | TGTGCCAGCAAGGTTGGGGCTTCAACAGATACGCAGTATTTT | CASKVGASTDTQYF
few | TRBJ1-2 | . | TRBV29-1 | TGCAGCGTCGTTCGCGGGACATCCTATGGCTACACCTTC | CSVVRGTSYGYTF
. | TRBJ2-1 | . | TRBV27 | TGTGCCAGCAGCCACTTTACGGGCGGAGTGGACAATGAGCAGTTCTTC | CASSHFTGGVDNEQFF